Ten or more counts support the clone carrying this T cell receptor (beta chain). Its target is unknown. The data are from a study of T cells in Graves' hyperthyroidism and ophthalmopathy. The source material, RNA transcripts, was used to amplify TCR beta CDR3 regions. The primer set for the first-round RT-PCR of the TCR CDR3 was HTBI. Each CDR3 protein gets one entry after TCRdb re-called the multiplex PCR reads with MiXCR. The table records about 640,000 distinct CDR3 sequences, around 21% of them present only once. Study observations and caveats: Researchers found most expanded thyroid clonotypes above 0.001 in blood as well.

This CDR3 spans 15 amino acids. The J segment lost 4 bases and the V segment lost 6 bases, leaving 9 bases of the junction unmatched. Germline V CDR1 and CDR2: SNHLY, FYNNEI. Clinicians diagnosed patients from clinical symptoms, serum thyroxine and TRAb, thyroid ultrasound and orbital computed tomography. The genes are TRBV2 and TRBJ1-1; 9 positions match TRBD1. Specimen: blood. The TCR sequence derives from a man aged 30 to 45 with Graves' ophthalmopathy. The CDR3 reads CASRLQGAGSTEAFF. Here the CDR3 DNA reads TGTGCCAGCAGGCTACAGGGGGCCGGGAGCACTGAAGCTTTCTTT.